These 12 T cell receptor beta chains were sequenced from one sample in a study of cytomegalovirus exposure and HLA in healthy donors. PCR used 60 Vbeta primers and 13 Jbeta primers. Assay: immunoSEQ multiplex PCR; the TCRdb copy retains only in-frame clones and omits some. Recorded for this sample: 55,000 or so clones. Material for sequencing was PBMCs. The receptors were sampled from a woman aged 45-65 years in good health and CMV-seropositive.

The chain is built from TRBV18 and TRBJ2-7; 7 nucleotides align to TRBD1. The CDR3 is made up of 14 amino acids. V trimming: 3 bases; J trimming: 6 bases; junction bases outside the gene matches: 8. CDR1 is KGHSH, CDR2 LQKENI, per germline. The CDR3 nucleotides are TGTGCCAGCTCACCGGACAGGCTTCAACTCGAGCAGTACTTC. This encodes CASSPDRLQLEQYF.

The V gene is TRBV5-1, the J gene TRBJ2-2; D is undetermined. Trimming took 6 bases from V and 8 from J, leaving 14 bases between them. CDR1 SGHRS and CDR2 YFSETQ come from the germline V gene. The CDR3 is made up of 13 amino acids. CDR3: CASTDLGFGELFF. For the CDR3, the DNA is TGCGCCAGCACCGACCTGGGCTTTGGGGAGCTGTTTTTT.

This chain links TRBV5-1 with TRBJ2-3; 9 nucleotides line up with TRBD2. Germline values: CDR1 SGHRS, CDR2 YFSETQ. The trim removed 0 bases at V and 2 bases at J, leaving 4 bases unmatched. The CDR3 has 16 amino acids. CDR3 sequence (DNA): TGCGCCAGCAGCTTGGTTCTAGCGGGGTCCACAGATACGCAGTATTTT. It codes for CASSLVLAGSTDTQYF.

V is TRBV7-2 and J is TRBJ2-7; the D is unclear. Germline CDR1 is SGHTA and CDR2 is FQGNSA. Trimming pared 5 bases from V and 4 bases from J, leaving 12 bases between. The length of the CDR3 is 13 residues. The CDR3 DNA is TGTGCCAGCAGCCTTCCTCGAGTGTACGAGCAGTACTTC. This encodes CASSLPRVYEQYF. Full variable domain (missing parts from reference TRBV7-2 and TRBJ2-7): GAGVSQSPSNKVTEKGKDVELRCDPISGHTALYWYRQSLGQGLEFLIYFQGNSAPDKSGLPSDRFSAERTGGSVSTLTIQRTQQEDSAVYLCASSLPRVYEQYFGPGTRLTVT.

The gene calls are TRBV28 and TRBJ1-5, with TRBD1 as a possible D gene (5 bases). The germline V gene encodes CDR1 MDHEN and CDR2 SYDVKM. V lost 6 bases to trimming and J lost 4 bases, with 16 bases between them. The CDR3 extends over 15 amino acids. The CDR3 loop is CASSFTGRVNQPQHF. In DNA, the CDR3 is TGTGCCAGCAGCTTTACGGGCAGGGTAAATCAGCCCCAGCATTTT.

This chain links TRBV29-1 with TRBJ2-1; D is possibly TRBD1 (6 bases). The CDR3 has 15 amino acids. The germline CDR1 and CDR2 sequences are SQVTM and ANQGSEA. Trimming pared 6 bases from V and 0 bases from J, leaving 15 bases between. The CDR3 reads CSVTGQFSSYNEQFF. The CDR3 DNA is TGCAGCGTCACCGGACAGTTTTCCTCCTACAATGAGCAGTTCTTC.

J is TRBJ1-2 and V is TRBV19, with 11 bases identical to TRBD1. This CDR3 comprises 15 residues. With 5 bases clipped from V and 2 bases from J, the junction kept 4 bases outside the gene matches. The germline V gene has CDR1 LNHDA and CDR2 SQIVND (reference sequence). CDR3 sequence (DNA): TGTGCCAGTAGTCCCGGGACAGGGGGGAACTATGGCTACACCTTC. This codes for CASSPGTGGNYGYTF.

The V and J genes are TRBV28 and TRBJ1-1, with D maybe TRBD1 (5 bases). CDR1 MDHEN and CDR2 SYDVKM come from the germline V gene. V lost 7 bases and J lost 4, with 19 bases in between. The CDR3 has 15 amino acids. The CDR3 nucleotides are TGTGCCAGCACCATTATGGAGGGGCGCAGCACTGAAGCTTTCTTT. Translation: CASTIMEGRSTEAFF.

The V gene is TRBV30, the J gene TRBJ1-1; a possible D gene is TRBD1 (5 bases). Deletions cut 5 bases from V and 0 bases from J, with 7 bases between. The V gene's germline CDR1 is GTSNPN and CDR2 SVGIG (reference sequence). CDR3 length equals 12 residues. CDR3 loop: CAWGAMNTEAFF. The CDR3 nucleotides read TGTGCCTGGGGGGCCATGAACACTGAAGCTTTCTTT.

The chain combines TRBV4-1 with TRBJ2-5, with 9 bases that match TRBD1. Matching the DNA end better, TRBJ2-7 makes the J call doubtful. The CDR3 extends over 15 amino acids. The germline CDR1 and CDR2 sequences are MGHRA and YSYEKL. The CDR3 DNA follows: TGCGCCAGCAGCCAATTGGGACAGGGTAGGTACGAGCAGTACTTC. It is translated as CASSQLGQGRYEQYF.

This chain's CDR3 is CATRQGDYGYTF. CDR3 in DNA: TGTGCCACCAGACAGGGCGACTATGGCTACACCTTC. V and J are TRBV6-6 and TRBJ1-2; 7 bases map to TRBD1. From germline, CDR1 is MNHNY and CDR2 SVGAGI (reference sequence). V shed 10 bases, J shed 3 bases, and the junction held 5 bases outside the gene matches. This CDR3 is 12 amino acids long.

CDR3 coding DNA: TGTGCCACCAGCTCCCGGTTCCGGGGGGGGTCCCTCAATGAGCAGTTCTTC. The encoded protein is CATSSRFRGGSLNEQFF. This chain connects TRBV15 to TRBJ2-1; TRBD2 matches 8 bases. Germline loops: CDR1 LNHNV, CDR2 YYDKDF (reference sequence). This CDR3 contains 17 residues. V lost 5 bases to trimming and J lost 6 bases; unmatched junction nucleotides: 15.